The 28 T cell receptor beta chains in this list originate from one sample, sequenced in a study of OX40 agonist ivuxolimab in advanced cancers. The assay was immunoSEQ multiplex PCR, and TCRdb's table has in-frame clones only and misses some. The sample carries over 55,000 clones, 81% recorded once. The sequencing used CD4+ or CD8+ T cells sorted from blood, collected in a trial of the OX40 agonist ivuxolimab. These receptors all stem from an adult with an advanced solid tumor such as melanoma, head and neck, liver or kidney cancer.

J is TRBJ1-3 and V is TRBV5-1; no reliable D call. Germline CDR1 reads SGHRS; CDR2 reads YFSETQ. This CDR3 spans 14 amino acids. The germline V and J ends were trimmed by 0 bases and 1 base, with 5 bases remaining between them. This chain's CDR3 is CASSLGESGNTIYF. The CDR3 DNA follows: TGCGCCAGCAGCTTGGGGGAATCTGGAAACACCATATATTTT.

The chain couples TRBV7-2 to TRBJ1-3, with D uncertain. The CDR3 has 14 amino acids. V was cut by 2 bases and J by 3 bases, with 8 bases left in between. In germline, CDR1 is SGHTA, CDR2 FQGNSA. CDR3 residues: CASSLTSYGNTIYF. CDR3 in DNA: TGTGCCAGCAGCTTAACCTCTTATGGAAACACCATATATTTT.

The chain has TRBV5-6 and TRBJ2-3; D uncertain. Germline values: CDR1 SGHDT, CDR2 YYEEEE. Trimming left V 0 bases short and J 6 bases short, with 17 bases between. This CDR3 has 16 amino acids. The CDR3 bases are TGTGCCAGCAGCTTGGGAGCCCCGCAGAAACCCGATACGCAGTATTTT. As protein: CASSLGAPQKPDTQYF.

This clone is a singleton in its sample. The chain joins TRBV19 to TRBJ2-6; D is unresolved. The V and J ends lost 5 bases and 4 bases respectively, with 12 bases between them. The CDR3 runs to 15 residues. Germline V gene data show CDR1 as LNHDA and CDR2 as SQIVND (reference sequence). The CDR3 nucleotides read TGTGCCAGTAGTCAACGGACGAGCGGGGCCAACGTCCTGACTTTC. Its protein product is CASSQRTSGANVLTF.

The J gene is TRBJ2-1, the V gene TRBV9; 10 bases agree with TRBD1. After removal of 5 bases from V and 8 bases from J, the junction contained 10 bases not matched to a gene. Germline assignment: CDR1 SGDLS and CDR2 YYNGEE. This CDR3 is 15 amino acids long. The CDR3 DNA is TGTGCCAGCAGTGAGGGGGGACAGGGGCAGCATGAGCAGTTCTTC. Residues: CASSEGGQGQHEQFF.

The V call is TRBV7-9, the J call TRBJ1-4; D unresolved. The length of the CDR3 is 14 residues. Germline V gene sequence: CDR1 SEHNR, CDR2 FQNEAQ (reference sequence). V lost 1 base, J lost 0 bases, and 3 bases lay in between. The DNA of the CDR3 is TGTGCCAGCAGCTTAGGATCAACTAATGAAAAACTGTTTTTT. Protein: CASSLGSTNEKLFF.

The V call is TRBV7-6, the J call TRBJ1-2, with D uncertain. The germline V gene has CDR1 SGHVS and CDR2 FNYEAQ. V was trimmed by 1 base and J by 4 bases, leaving 10 bases between them. CDR3 length: 14 residues. CDR3 in amino acids: CASSLESRGYGYTF. CDR3 sequence (DNA): TGTGCCAGCAGCTTAGAAAGCCGAGGCTATGGCTACACCTTC.

This chain joins TRBV2 and TRBJ1-1; TRBD1 is a possible D gene (6 bases). Germline V gene sequence: CDR1 SNHLY, CDR2 FYNNEI. The CDR3 contains 13 residues. Trimming stripped 10 bases from V and 1 base from J, with 13 bases between. Here the CDR3 reads CANSEQGNTEAFF. The CDR3 DNA reads as TGTGCCAACTCCGAACAGGGGAACACTGAAGCTTTCTTT.

The CDR3 is CASKSQGAYEQYF. The CDR3 DNA is TGCGCCAGCAAGTCCCAGGGGGCCTACGAGCAGTACTTC. This chain connects TRBV5-1 to TRBJ2-7; TRBD1 agrees at 7 bases. The germline V gene has CDR1 SGHRS and CDR2 YFSETQ. The J segment lost 2 bases and the V segment lost 6 bases, leaving 5 bases of the junction unmatched. The CDR3 covers 13 residues. Variable domain in full (rest from reference TRBV5-1 and TRBJ2-7): KAGVTQTPRYLIKTRGQQVTLSCSPISGHRSVSWYQQTPGQGLQFLFEYFSETQRNKGNFPGRFSGRQFSNSRSEMNVSTLELGDSALYLCASKSQGAYEQYFGPGTRLTVT.

V usage is TRBV2 and J usage is TRBJ1-5; D not resolved. The CDR3 sequence is 14 residues long. With 4 bases removed from V and 4 bases from J, the gap between germline ends came to 11 bases. Germline lookup yields CDR1 SNHLY and CDR2 FYNNEI. CDR3 bases: TGTGCCAGCAGTGGTGCTCAGACAAATCAGCCCCAGCATTTT. This sequence encodes CASSGAQTNQPQHF.

This chain connects TRBV6-1 to TRBJ1-4; D gene ambiguous. This CDR3 is 15 amino acids long. Germline CDR1 reads MNHNS; CDR2 reads SASEGT. With 7 bases removed from V and 0 bases from J, the gap between germline ends came to 12 bases. In DNA form, the CDR3 reads TGTGCCAGCATAACCGGCCCTGCAACTAATGAAAAACTGTTTTTT. Translating it yields CASITGPATNEKLFF.

The chain links TRBV27 to TRBJ2-3; no firm D call. The V gene lost 6 bases and the J gene lost 2 bases, with 12 bases spanning the gap. This CDR3 is 14 amino acids long. The V gene's germline CDR1 is MNHEY and CDR2 SMNVEV (reference sequence). CDR3 amino acids: CASRTYTSTDTQYF. CDR3 sequence (DNA): TGTGCCAGCAGGACCTACACATCCACAGATACGCAGTATTTT.

This chain connects TRBV5-5 to TRBJ2-7; 8 bases are shared with TRBD1. This CDR3 region has 17 residues. Germline-derived CDR1 and CDR2 are SGHKS and YYEKEE (reference sequence). The V segment lost 5 bases and the J segment 3 bases; nucleotides outside the gene matches: 16. Written as DNA, the CDR3 is TGTGCCAGCAGACATAAAGTGACAGGACAGGGCGTCTACGAGCAGTACTTC. Its protein product is CASRHKVTGQGVYEQYF.

The chain has TRBV27 and TRBJ1-6; D remains unclear. CDR3 length equals 15 residues. The V gene's germline CDR1 is MNHEY and CDR2 SMNVEV (reference sequence). V was trimmed by 3 bases and J by 5 bases, leaving 11 bases between them. The CDR3 is CASSLGGVNNSPLHF. The CDR3 coding sequence is TGTGCCAGCAGTTTGGGAGGAGTTAATAATTCACCCCTCCACTTT.

This clone has a single count. The chain uses TRBV18 and TRBJ1-1; a possible D gene is TRBD1 (5 bases). The germline V gene has CDR1 KGHSH and CDR2 LQKENI. Between the trimmed V and J ends, which lost 4 bases and 3 bases, there was a span of 12 bases. There are 14 residues in the CDR3. Written as DNA, the CDR3 is TGTGCCAGCTCACAGGGGTTGACGGACACTGAAGCTTTCTTT. Amino acids: CASSQGLTDTEAFF.

This chain uses TRBV4-1 with TRBJ2-4; a possible D gene is TRBD1 (5 bases). Germline CDR1 MGHRA, CDR2 YSYEKL. Trimming pared 0 bases from V and 6 bases from J, leaving 15 bases between. The CDR3 has 16 residues. The CDR3 region is CASSQDPRLQGNIQYF. The CDR3 DNA reads as TGCGCCAGCAGCCAAGATCCACGACTCCAGGGAAACATTCAGTACTTC.

This chain joins TRBV6-1 and TRBJ1-1, with 8 positions matching TRBD1. Germline CDR1 MNHNS, CDR2 SASEGT. This CDR3 comprises 13 residues. V was clipped by 1 base and J by 11 bases; unmatched bases: 6. The CDR3 loop is CASSEGRGRDAFF. CDR3 bases: TGTGCCAGCAGTGAAGGCAGGGGGCGAGACGCTTTCTTT.

CDR3 in DNA: TGTGCCAGCAGTCTAGACGGCTACAATGAGCAGTTCTTC. Its translation is CASSLDGYNEQFF. The chain has TRBV6-5 and TRBJ2-1, with D uncertain. The CDR3 sequence is 13 residues long. From germline, CDR1 is MNHEY and CDR2 SVGAGI. Trimming stripped 5 bases from V and 3 bases from J, with 8 bases between.

This clone was counted a single time. J is TRBJ2-5 and V is TRBV6-1; tentative D call: TRBD1 (5 bases). Germline values: CDR1 MNHNS, CDR2 SASEGT. The CDR3 sequence is 14 residues long. The V end was cut by 1 base, the J end by 2 bases, with 8 bases between. CDR3 in amino acids: CASSEGTLQETQYF. The CDR3 region has the DNA TGTGCCAGCAGTGAAGGGACATTACAAGAGACCCAGTACTTC.

V usage is TRBV2 and J usage is TRBJ1-1; no definite D call. Germline CDR1 SNHLY, CDR2 FYNNEI. The germline V and J ends were trimmed by 5 bases and 5 bases, with 15 bases remaining between them. The CDR3 has 14 amino acids. The CDR3 DNA reads TGTGCCAGCAGTCTTTTAGCCGTGGAGACTGAAGCTTTCTTT. Amino acid sequence: CASSLLAVETEAFF.

The chain combines TRBV28 with TRBJ1-1; D call uncertain. The V end was cut by 6 bases, the J end by 2 bases, with 7 bases between. This CDR3 has 12 amino acids. CDR1 and CDR2 (germline): MDHEN, SYDVKM. This chain's CDR3 is CASSQINTEAFF. The DNA for the CDR3 is TGTGCCAGCAGCCAGATCAACACTGAAGCTTTCTTT.

The genes are TRBV4-1 and TRBJ1-4; D is ambiguous. The ends were cut back, 1 base at V and 4 bases at J, with 10 bases in the middle. CDR1 and CDR2 from the germline V gene are MGHRA and YSYEKL. CDR3 length: 15 amino acids. The CDR3 reads CASSQVRGINEKLFF. CDR3 sequence (DNA): TGCGCCAGCAGCCAAGTGCGAGGTATTAATGAAAAACTGTTTTTT.

This rearrangement joins TRBV6-6 to TRBJ1-2; TRBD1 is a possible D gene (5 bases). The CDR3 length is 13 residues. Trimming took off 5 bases at V and 8 bases at J, with 15 bases between the two ends. CDR1 is MNHNY and CDR2 is SVGAGI in the germline V gene (reference sequence). The CDR3 DNA reads as TGTGCCAGCAGTGCCTCGGGGGGAGGGGGCTACACCTTC. It encodes CASSASGGGGYTF.

The chain is built from TRBV5-4 and TRBJ1-2; D gene uncertain. V shed 3 bases and J shed 3 bases, with 3 bases lying between them. The CDR3 runs 11 residues. CDR1 SGHNT and CDR2 YYREEE come from the germline V gene (reference sequence). CDR3 loop: CASSSHYGYTF. CDR3 in DNA: TGTGCCAGCAGCTCTCACTATGGCTACACCTTC.

The chain links TRBV10-3 to TRBJ1-1; D not resolved. The CDR3 totals 12 residues. Germline V gives CDR1 ENHRY, CDR2 SYGVKD. V lost 8 bases to trimming and J lost 1 base, with 8 bases between them. CDR3 nucleotide sequence: TGTGCCATCTCAGGTAGGAACACTGAAGCTTTCTTT. Its protein product is CAISGRNTEAFF.

This chain uses TRBV10-3 with TRBJ2-5; 8 bases match TRBD1. V lost 10 bases, J lost 4 bases, and 14 bases stayed unmatched. The CDR3 loop spans 15 amino acids. CDR1 ENHRY and CDR2 SYGVKD come from the germline V gene. The CDR3: CATRGQVVSAETQYF. For the CDR3, the DNA is TGTGCCACCAGGGGGCAAGTCGTTTCCGCAGAGACCCAGTACTTC.

CDR3 coding DNA: TGTGCCAGCAGCCTCTCCGGGACAGGGGGCCAAGAGACCCAGTACTTC. Translation gives CASSLSGTGGQETQYF. The V call is TRBV7-2, the J call TRBJ2-5; 11 bases agree with TRBD1. The CDR3 has 16 residues. The V gene end was trimmed by 5 bases and the J gene end by 1 base; junction bases not matched to a gene: 6. Per germline, CDR1 SGHTA and CDR2 FQGNSA.

The chain links TRBV10-3 to TRBJ2-7, with TRBD2 identical over 7 bases. The V gene's germline CDR1 is ENHRY and CDR2 SYGVKD. The trim removed 0 bases at V and 0 bases at J, leaving 8 bases unmatched. This CDR3 spans 17 amino acids. CDR3 sequence (DNA): TGTGCCATCAGTGAGTCGTCTATTCTAGCGGACTCCTACGAGCAGTACTTC. Its protein is CAISESSILADSYEQYF.